This TCR beta chain is from a study of shared clonotypes between healthy human individuals. TCRdb's table, derived via immunoSEQ multiplex PCR, lists solely in-frame clones and lacks some. Of around 2,000,000 clones in the sample, 95% are singletons; the top ten hold 0.1% to 0.15%. V shed 2 bases and J shed 0 bases, with 11 bases lying between them. Germline V gene lookup returns CDR1 SGHDT and CDR2 YYEEEE. The CDR3 spans 15 residues. The sequence was collected from a man between 18 and 29 years old in good health. The material sequenced was naive CD4+ T cells sorted from blood. Subset in this sample: CD45RA+ positively selected. The chain uses TRBV5-6 and TRBJ1-1; D unclear. The CDR3 region is CASSFGVRMNTEAFF. Written as DNA, the CDR3 is TGTGCCAGCAGCTTCGGCGTCCGTATGAACACTGAAGCTTTCTTT. The whole variable domain, remainder taken from reference TRBV5-6 and TRBJ1-1, is DAGVTQSPTHLIKTRGQQVTLRCSPKSGHDTVSWYQQALGQGPQFIFQYYEEEERQRGNFPDRFSGHQFPNYSSELNVNALLLGDSALYLCASSFGVRMNTEAFFGQGTRLTVV.